Listed below are T cell receptor beta chains from one sample, sequenced in a study of CD39 and CD103 CD8 tumor-infiltrating T cells. Sequencing used immunoSEQ multiplex PCR; TCRdb keeps in-frame clones, though not all of them. The table has under 550 clones, approximately 60% seen once; the top ten hold 25% to 30%. Sequenced material: CD39+ CD103+ CD8+ T cells sorted from a lymph node. All receptors derive from a human donor with head and neck squamous cell carcinoma. Both conserved end residues are part of each CDR3. Each record gives: D gene, clone size, V gene, J gene, CDR3 protein, CDR3 DNA. A D gene is named only where the DNA matches it firmly. The size of a clone is reported for some rows only, either as once, few or many, or as a class for expanded clones.

>TRBD1|large|TRBV4-1|TRBJ1-1
CASSHRTGYTEAFF
TGCGCCAGCAGCCATAGGACAGGGTACACTGAAGCTTTCTTT
>NA|NA|TRBV13|TRBJ1-1
CASSLRGGSFF
TGTGCCAGCAGCTTACGAGGGGGAAGTTTCTTT
>TRBD1|NA|TRBV15|TRBJ1-1
CAATTGVNTEAFF
TGTGCCGCCACCACAGGGGTGAACACTGAAGCTTTCTTT
>NA|NA|TRBV19|TRBJ2-1
CASSIVPEGSEQFF
TGTGCCAGTAGTATAGTCCCCGAGGGGAGTGAGCAGTTCTTC
>NA|NA|TRBV29-1|TRBJ1-2
CSVEGTTTSNYGYTF
TGCAGCGTTGAAGGGACAACCACTTCCAACTATGGCTACACCTTC
>TRBD1|NA|TRBV2|TRBJ2-3
CASSGLTGGTDTQYF
TGTGCCAGCAGTGGGTTAACAGGGGGCACAGATACGCAGTATTTT
>NA|NA|TRBV18|TRBJ1-1
CASSESTNTEAFF
TGTGCCAGCTCAGAGTCAACGAACACTGAAGCTTTCTTT
>NA|NA|TRBV27|TRBJ1-5
CASSPFFGRQPQHF
TGTGCCAGCAGTCCGTTTTTTGGGAGACAGCCCCAGCATTTT
>NA|large|TRBV10-2|TRBJ1-1
CASSESTEAFF
TGCGCCAGCAGTGAGTCGACCGAAGCTTTCTTT
>NA|few|TRBV6-1|TRBJ1-5
CASSEAGGDISNQPQHF
TGTGCCAGCAGTGAAGCCGGAGGGGACATTAGCAATCAGCCCCAGCATTTT
>TRBD2|NA|TRBV19|TRBJ2-1
CASSKAPEGGEQFF
TGTGCCAGTAGTAAGGCCCCCGAGGGAGGGGAGCAGTTCTTC
>TRBD2|NA|TRBV5-1|TRBJ2-7
CASSFSGGSSYEQYF
TGCGCCAGCAGCTTTAGCGGGGGGAGCTCCTACGAGCAGTACTTC
>TRBD1|few|TRBV4-1|TRBJ1-1
CASSQMTGFRTEAFF
TGCGCCAGCAGCCAAATGACAGGGTTTCGCACTGAAGCTTTCTTT
>NA|NA|TRBV6-5|TRBJ2-1
CASSPRGFVYNEQFF
TGTGCCAGCAGCCCCCGGGGGTTTGTCTACAATGAGCAGTTCTTC
>TRBD2|NA|TRBV5-5|TRBJ2-1
CASSPLSGTSGFNEQFF
TGTGCCAGCAGCCCTCTGTCCGGGACTAGCGGCTTCAATGAGCAGTTCTTC
>TRBD2|NA|TRBV4-1|TRBJ2-7
CASSPGLAGASYEQYF
TGCGCCAGCAGCCCCGGACTAGCGGGGGCCTCCTACGAGCAGTACTTC
>NA|NA|TRBV29-1|TRBJ2-2
CSVESWAGELFF
TGCAGCGTTGAATCGTGGGCCGGGGAGCTGTTTTTT
>TRBD1|NA|TRBV4-1|TRBJ1-5
CASSQGPQGVANQPQHF
TGCGCCAGCAGCCAAGGACCACAGGGGGTGGCTAATCAGCCCCAGCATTTT
>NA|NA|TRBV5-1|TRBJ2-3
CASRVDSTDTQYF
TGCGCCAGCAGGGTGGATAGCACAGATACGCAGTATTTT
>TRBD1|NA|TRBV19|TRBJ2-7
CASSLFGMGGQANSYEQYF
TGTGCCAGTAGCCTATTTGGAATGGGTGGACAGGCTAATTCCTACGAGCAGTACTTC
>TRBD2|NA|TRBV5-1|TRBJ2-7
CASSLVSGGEQYF
TGCGCCAGCAGCTTGGTTAGCGGGGGCGAGCAGTACTTC